A selection of T cell receptor beta chains follows, all from one sample in a study of T cell responses to AZD1222 COVID-19 vaccine. Sequencing used immunoSEQ multiplex PCR; TCRdb keeps in-frame clones, though not all of them. The repertoire consists of 95,000 to 100,000 clones, with roughly 84% occurring once and the leading ten covering over 12%. The source material was peripheral blood, sampled 28 days after the second AZD1222 dose. Every receptor here comes from an adult who received the AZD1222 COVID-19 vaccine. Each CDR3 is given with its conserved first and last residue. The order of the fields is D gene, clone size, J gene, V gene, CDR3 protein, CDR3 DNA. A D gene is named only where the DNA matches it firmly. Size values are once, few and many counts, or a class for expanded clones, and some rows have none.

NA | NA | TRBJ1-1 | TRBV5-1 | CASSFAPANTEAFF | TGCGCCAGCAGCTTTGCACCCGCGAACACTGAAGCTTTCTTT
TRBD1 | NA | TRBJ2-1 | TRBV9 | CASTRDRAYNEQFF | TGTGCCAGCACCCGGGACAGGGCTTACAATGAGCAGTTCTTC
TRBD2 | NA | TRBJ2-1 | TRBV7-6 | CATQRGSGSYNEQFF | TGTGCCACCCAGCGGGGTAGCGGATCCTACAATGAGCAGTTCTTC
NA | once | TRBJ2-7 | TRBV18 | CASSPDRDTYEQYF | TGTGCCAGCTCACCCGACCGGGACACCTACGAGCAGTACTTC
NA | NA | TRBJ2-1 | TRBV2 | CASNPSPDTRGYNEQFF | TGTGCCAGCAACCCTAGCCCGGACACTCGAGGCTACAATGAGCAGTTCTTC
TRBD1 | NA | TRBJ1-5 | TRBV5-1 | CASSPGTGPNQPQHF | TGCGCCAGCAGCCCCGGGACAGGCCCCAATCAGCCCCAGCATTTT
TRBD2 | NA | TRBJ2-5 | TRBV11-2 | CASSNGLAGGRETQYF | TGTGCCAGCAGCAACGGACTAGCGGGGGGGAGGGAGACCCAGTACTTC
TRBD1 | NA | TRBJ1-1 | TRBV6-2/TRBV6-3 | CASSYLGTGARVNTEAFF | TGTGCCAGCAGTTATCTCGGGACAGGGGCACGGGTGAACACTGAAGCTTTCTTT
NA | NA | TRBJ2-7 | TRBV7-2 | CASSLTLGGYEQYF | TGTGCCAGCAGCCTGACCCTCGGCGGCTACGAGCAGTACTTC
TRBD1 | NA | TRBJ1-1 | TRBV24-1 | CATSQSGTDLIGTEAFF | TGTGCCACCAGCCAATCCGGGACAGACTTGATTGGCACTGAAGCTTTCTTT
TRBD2 | few | TRBJ2-7 | TRBV27 | CASSPSGGGEQYF | TGTGCCAGCAGTCCGTCGGGGGGTGGCGAGCAGTACTTC
NA | NA | TRBJ2-2 | TRBV5-1 | CASSLRGYTGELFF | TGCGCCAGCAGCTTAAGGGGATACACCGGGGAGCTGTTTTTT
NA | NA | TRBJ2-5 | TRBV6-5 | CASSYGEGTGETQYF | TGTGCCAGCAGTTACGGAGAGGGGACGGGAGAGACCCAGTACTTC
TRBD2 | once | TRBJ2-7 | TRBV7-2 | CASSRDYTYEQYF | TGTGCCAGCAGCCGGGACTATACCTACGAGCAGTACTTC
NA | NA | TRBJ1-4 | TRBV2 | CASSEGRRVNEKLFF | TGTGCCAGCAGTGAGGGAAGGAGAGTTAATGAAAAACTGTTTTTT
NA | once | TRBJ2-1 | TRBV4-1 | CASSQEWRGAYNEQFF | TGCGCCAGCAGCCAAGAATGGAGGGGGGCCTACAATGAGCAGTTCTTC
NA | NA | TRBJ1-5 | TRBV6-1 | CASSEWGRNQPQHF | TGTGCCAGCAGTGAATGGGGCCGCAATCAGCCCCAGCATTTT
NA | NA | TRBJ1-3 | TRBV3-1/TRBV3-2 | CASSQDPGAGNTIYF | TGTGCCAGCAGCCAAGATCCCGGGGCCGGAAACACCATATATTTT
NA | few | TRBJ1-1 | TRBV27 | CASSSAGGNTEAFF | TGTGCCAGCAGTTCGGCCGGGGGGAACACTGAAGCTTTCTTT
NA | NA | TRBJ2-7 | TRBV6-5 | CASSFTSTPTYEQYF | TGTGCCAGCAGTTTCACCTCGACACCCACCTACGAGCAGTACTTC
TRBD2 | NA | TRBJ2-3 | TRBV11-3 | CASSLSGGKADTQYF | TGTGCCAGCAGCTTATCGGGGGGGAAGGCAGATACGCAGTATTTT
TRBD1 | NA | TRBJ1-3 | TRBV12-3/TRBV12-4 | CAIAQGTGNTIYF | TGTGCCATCGCACAGGGGACTGGAAACACCATATATTTT
NA | NA | TRBJ2-7 | TRBV18 | CASSPSIGSYEQYF | TGTGCCAGCTCACCGTCAATAGGTTCCTACGAGCAGTACTTC
NA | NA | TRBJ1-2 | TRBV6-5 | CASSYPQDFPRYGYTF | TGTGCCAGCAGTTATCCCCAGGATTTTCCTCGTTATGGCTACACCTTC
NA | NA | TRBJ1-4 | TRBV15 | CATSVPANEKLFF | TGTGCCACCAGTGTTCCCGCTAATGAAAAACTGTTTTTT
NA | NA | TRBJ2-1 | TRBV11-3 | CASSDNGGNWFNEQFF | TGTGCCAGCAGCGACAACGGGGGTAACTGGTTCAATGAGCAGTTCTTC
TRBD2 | NA | TRBJ2-3 | TRBV19 | CASSTSGGFGKTQYF | TGTGCCAGTAGTACTAGCGGGGGGTTCGGTAAGACGCAGTATTTT
TRBD1 | NA | TRBJ2-7 | TRBV6-5 | CASSYRGQGQYEQYF | TGTGCCAGCAGTTACCGAGGACAGGGGCAGTACGAGCAGTACTTC
NA | NA | TRBJ1-6 | TRBV7-9 | CASSLAGGRSPLHF | TGTGCCAGCAGCTTAGCGGGGGGGCGCTCACCCCTCCACTTT
TRBD1 | NA | TRBJ2-5 | TRBV2 | CASRGTGGETQYF | TGTGCCAGCAGGGGGACAGGAGGTGAGACCCAGTACTTC
NA | NA | TRBJ1-5 | TRBV28 | CASSLRWGKNGIQPQHF | TGTGCCAGCAGTCTCCGGTGGGGGAAAAACGGGATTCAGCCCCAGCATTTT
NA | NA | TRBJ2-2 | TRBV7-3 | CASSSTGASNTGELFF | TGTGCCAGCAGCTCGACGGGGGCGAGTAACACCGGGGAGCTGTTTTTT
TRBD2 | NA | TRBJ2-1 | TRBV5-6 | CASSPGLADLIGQFF | TGTGCCAGCAGCCCGGGACTAGCGGACTTGATTGGGCAGTTCTTC
NA | NA | TRBJ1-2 | TRBV10-1 | CAIDQEMYNYGYTF | TGCGCCATAGATCAGGAGATGTATAACTATGGCTACACCTTC
TRBD2 | NA | TRBJ2-3 | TRBV3-1/TRBV3-2 | CASSPRTSGGLDTQYF | TGTGCCAGCAGCCCCCGGACTAGCGGGGGTCTTGATACGCAGTATTTT
NA | NA | TRBJ1-3 | TRBV7-9 | CASSLDLGNTIYF | TGTGCCAGCAGCTTGGATCTTGGAAACACCATATATTTT
TRBD1 | once | TRBJ2-7 | TRBV5-1 | CASSLGTGTGGREQYF | TGCGCCAGCAGCTTGGGAACGGGGACAGGGGGCCGCGAGCAGTACTTC
NA | few | TRBJ1-2 | TRBV7-8 | CASSLRRIRNYGYTF | TGTGCCAGCAGCTTACGACGGATAAGGAACTATGGCTACACCTTC
NA | few | TRBJ2-1 | TRBV20-1 | CSVPRNNEQFF | TGCAGTGTCCCGAGGAACAATGAGCAGTTCTTC
NA | once | TRBJ1-1 | TRBV7-8 | CASRINRGGAPRTEAFF | TGTGCCAGCAGAATAAACCGCGGGGGGGCTCCGAGAACTGAAGCTTTCTTT
NA | NA | TRBJ1-5 | TRBV6-5 | CASRAGDNQPQHF | TGTGCCAGTAGGGCAGGGGATAATCAGCCCCAGCATTTT
TRBD1 | NA | TRBJ2-1 | TRBV5-1 | CASSYRDRTYNEQFF | TGCGCCAGCAGCTACCGGGACAGAACTTACAATGAGCAGTTCTTC
NA | few | TRBJ1-2 | TRBV23-1 | CASSQRKNGTVLFGYTF | TGCGCCAGCAGTCAACGTAAAAACGGGACGGTATTATTTGGCTACACCTTC
NA | once | TRBJ2-5 | TRBV12-3/TRBV12-4 | CASRQGEETQYF | TGTGCCAGCAGACAGGGAGAAGAGACCCAGTACTTC
TRBD1 | NA | TRBJ2-7 | TRBV6-5 | CASSYSWDRASYEQYF | TGTGCCAGCAGTTACTCGTGGGACAGGGCTTCGTACGAGCAGTACTTC
TRBD1 | NA | TRBJ1-5 | TRBV19 | CASTPDRINQPQHF | TGTGCCAGTACCCCGGACAGGATAAATCAGCCCCAGCATTTT
NA | NA | TRBJ2-1 | TRBV13 | CASSLGGGTYNEQFF | TGTGCCAGCAGCTTAGGTGGCGGGACCTACAATGAGCAGTTCTTC
TRBD1 | few | TRBJ1-2 | TRBV18 | CASSLQGSPYGYTF | TGTGCCAGCTCACTACAGGGGTCACCCTATGGCTACACCTTC
NA | NA | TRBJ2-2 | TRBV21-1 | CASSPAATANTGELFF | TGTGCCAGCAGTCCAGCCGCCACCGCGAACACCGGGGAGCTGTTTTTT
TRBD1 | medium-sized | TRBJ2-5 | TRBV27 | CASSFDRGQKTQYF | TGTGCCAGCAGTTTCGACAGGGGGCAAAAGACCCAGTACTTC
NA | NA | TRBJ1-2 | TRBV29-1 | CSVPEGWGGYTF | TGCAGCGTCCCGGAGGGGTGGGGCGGCTACACCTTC